This T cell receptor beta chain was found in a study of cytomegalovirus exposure and HLA in healthy donors. General study findings and limits: There were over 150 TCR beta chains listed as cytomegalovirus-associated.

Primers for the PCR totalled 60 Vbeta and 13 Jbeta. The data were produced by immunoSEQ multiplex PCR, yet TCRdb's version contains in-frame clones alone and is incomplete. Here the sample spans around 100,000 clones, less than 80% being singletons. Comments on this clone: Its cognate antigen is unknown.

The CDR3 contains 15 residues. The germline V gene encodes CDR1 SGHNT and CDR2 YYREEE (reference sequence). V dropped 0 bases and J dropped 4; count of bases not matched to a gene: 5. The chain combines TRBV5-4 with TRBJ2-7; 9 nucleotides line up with TRBD2. Source material: PBMCs. The sequence derives from a man between 25 and 39 years old in good health and CMV-seropositive. The CDR3 DNA reads TGTGCCAGCAGCTTGGCCAGCGGGGGGCCATACGAGCAGTACTTC. Amino acid sequence: CASSLASGGPYEQYF. Variable domain in full (rest from reference TRBV5-4 and TRBJ2-7): ETGVTQSPTHLIKTRGQQVTLRCSSQSGHNTVSWYQQALGQGPQFIFQYYREEENGRGNFPPRFSGLQFPNYSSELNVNALELDDSALYLCASSLASGGPYEQYFGPGTRLTVT.